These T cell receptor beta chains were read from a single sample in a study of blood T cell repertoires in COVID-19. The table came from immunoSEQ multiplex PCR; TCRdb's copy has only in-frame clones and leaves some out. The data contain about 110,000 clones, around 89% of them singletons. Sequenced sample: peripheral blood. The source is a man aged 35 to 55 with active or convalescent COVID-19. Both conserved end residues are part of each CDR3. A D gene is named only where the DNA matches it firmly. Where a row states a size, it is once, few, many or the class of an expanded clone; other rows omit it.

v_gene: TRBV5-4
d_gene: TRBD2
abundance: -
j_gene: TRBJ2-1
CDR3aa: CASSLGRELYNEQFF
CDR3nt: TGTGCCAGCAGCCTTGGGCGGGAGCTTTACAATGAGCAGTTCTTC

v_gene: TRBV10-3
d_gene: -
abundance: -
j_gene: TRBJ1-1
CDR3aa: CAISARYEAFF
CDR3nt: TGTGCCATCAGTGCCCGGTATGAAGCTTTCTTT

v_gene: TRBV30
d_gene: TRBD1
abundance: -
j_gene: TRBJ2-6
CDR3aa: CAWGTGAFSGANVLTF
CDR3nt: TGTGCCTGGGGGACAGGGGCTTTCTCTGGGGCCAACGTCCTGACTTTC

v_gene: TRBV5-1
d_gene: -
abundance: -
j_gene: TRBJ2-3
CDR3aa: CASSLGQTGTDTQYF
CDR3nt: TGCGCCAGCAGCTTGGGGCAGACAGGCACAGATACGCAGTATTTT

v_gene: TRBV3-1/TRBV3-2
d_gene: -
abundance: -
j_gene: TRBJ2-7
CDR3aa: CASSQGAAVSYEQYF
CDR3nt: TGTGCCAGCAGCCAAGGGGCAGCTGTTTCCTACGAGCAGTACTTC

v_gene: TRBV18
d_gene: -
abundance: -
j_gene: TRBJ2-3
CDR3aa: CASSPTQGYSGTDTQYF
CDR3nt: TGTGCCAGCTCACCTACACAGGGATATTCGGGCACAGATACGCAGTATTTT

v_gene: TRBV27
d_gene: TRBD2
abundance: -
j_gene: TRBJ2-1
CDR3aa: CASTLGGSDNEQFF
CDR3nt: TGTGCCAGCACCTTGGGGGGGAGCGACAATGAGCAGTTCTTC

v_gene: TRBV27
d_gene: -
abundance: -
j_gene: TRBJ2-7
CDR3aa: CASSPGASPYEQYF
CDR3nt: TGTGCCAGCAGTCCTGGCGCTAGCCCCTACGAGCAGTACTTC

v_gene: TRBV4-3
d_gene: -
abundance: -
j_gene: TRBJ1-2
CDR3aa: CASSQGGGSNYGYTF
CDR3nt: TGCGCCAGCAGCCAAGGGGGTGGGAGTAACTATGGCTACACCTTC

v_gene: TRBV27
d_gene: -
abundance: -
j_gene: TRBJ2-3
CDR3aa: CASSFGGWGGTQYF
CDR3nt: TGTGCCAGCAGTTTCGGAGGGTGGGGAGGTACGCAGTATTTT

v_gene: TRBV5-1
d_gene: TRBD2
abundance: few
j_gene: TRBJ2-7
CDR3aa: CASSLSSGLRGPEQYF
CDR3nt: TGCGCCAGCAGCCTTTCTAGCGGGCTCAGGGGACCCGAGCAGTACTTC

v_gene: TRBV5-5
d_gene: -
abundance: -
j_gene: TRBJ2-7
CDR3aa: CASSRTGTSHEQYF
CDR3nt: TGTGCCAGCAGCAGAACAGGAACGTCCCACGAGCAGTACTTC

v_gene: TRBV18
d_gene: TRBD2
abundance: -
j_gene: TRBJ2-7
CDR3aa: CASSPRAGGVSYEQYF
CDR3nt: TGTGCCAGCTCACCACGGGCGGGAGGGGTAAGCTACGAGCAGTACTTC

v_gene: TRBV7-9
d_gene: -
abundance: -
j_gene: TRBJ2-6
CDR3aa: CASSRAGEPGANVLTF
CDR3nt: TGTGCCAGCAGCCGGGCAGGGGAACCTGGGGCCAACGTCCTGACTTTC

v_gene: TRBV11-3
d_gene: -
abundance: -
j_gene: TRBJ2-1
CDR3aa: CASSLGWTTEQFF
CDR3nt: TGTGCCAGCAGCTTAGGCTGGACAACTGAGCAGTTCTTC

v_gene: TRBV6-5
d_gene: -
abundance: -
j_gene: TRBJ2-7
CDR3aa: CASSYGHAYSYEQYF
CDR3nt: TGTGCCAGCAGTTACGGACACGCATACTCCTACGAGCAGTACTTC

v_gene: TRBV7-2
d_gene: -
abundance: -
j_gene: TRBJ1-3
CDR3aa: CASSLMGQGGNTIYF
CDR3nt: TGTGCCAGCAGCTTAATGGGGCAGGGGGGAAACACCATATATTTT

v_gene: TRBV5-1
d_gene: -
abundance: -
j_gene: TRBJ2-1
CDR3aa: CASSSGTLAEGGLFF
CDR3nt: TGCGCCAGCAGCTCAGGGACTTTAGCTGAGGGTGGATTGTTCTTC

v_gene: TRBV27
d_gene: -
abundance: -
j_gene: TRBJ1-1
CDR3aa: CASTTFPNTEAFF
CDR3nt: TGTGCCAGCACGACATTCCCGAACACTGAAGCTTTCTTT

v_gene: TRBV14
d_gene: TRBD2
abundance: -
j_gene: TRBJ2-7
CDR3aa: CASSQDGLAGWVAPYEQYF
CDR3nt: TGTGCCAGCAGCCAAGACGGACTAGCGGGATGGGTGGCCCCTTACGAGCAGTACTTC

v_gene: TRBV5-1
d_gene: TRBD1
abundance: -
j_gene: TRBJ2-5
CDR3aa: CASSLGDRRVGETQYF
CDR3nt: TGCGCCAGCAGCTTGGGGGACAGGAGGGTGGGAGAGACCCAGTACTTC

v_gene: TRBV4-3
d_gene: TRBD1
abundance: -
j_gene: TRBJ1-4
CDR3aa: CASSRGQGNEKLFF
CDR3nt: TGCGCCAGCAGCCGGGGACAGGGTAATGAAAAACTGTTTTTT

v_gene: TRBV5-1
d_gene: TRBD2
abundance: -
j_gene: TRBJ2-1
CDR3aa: CASSRGTSGSGDNEQFF
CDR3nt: TGCGCCAGCAGCCGGGGGACTAGCGGGAGTGGGGACAATGAGCAGTTCTTC

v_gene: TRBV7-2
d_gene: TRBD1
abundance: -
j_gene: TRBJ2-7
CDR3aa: CASGTGTYEQYF
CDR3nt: TGTGCCAGCGGGACAGGGACTTACGAGCAGTACTTC

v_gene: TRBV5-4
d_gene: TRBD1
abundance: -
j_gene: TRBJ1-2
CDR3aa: CASSAGQGGYGYTF
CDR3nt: TGTGCCAGCAGCGCGGGACAGGGGGGCTATGGCTACACCTTC

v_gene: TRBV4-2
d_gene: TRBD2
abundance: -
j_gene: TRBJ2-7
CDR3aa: CASSRSGRGYEQYF
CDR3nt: TGTGCCAGCAGCCGTAGCGGGAGAGGATACGAGCAGTACTTC

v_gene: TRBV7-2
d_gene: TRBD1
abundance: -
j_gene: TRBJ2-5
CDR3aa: CASSLYRGGETQYF
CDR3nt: TGTGCCAGCAGCCTTTACAGGGGCGGGGAGACCCAGTACTTC

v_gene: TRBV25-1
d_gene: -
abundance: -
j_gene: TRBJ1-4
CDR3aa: CASSAGGSTTNEKLFF
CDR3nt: TGTGCCAGCAGTGCGGGGGGGAGCACAACTAATGAAAAACTGTTTTTT

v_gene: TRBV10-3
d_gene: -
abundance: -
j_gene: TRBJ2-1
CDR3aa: CAISESGANEQFF
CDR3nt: TGTGCCATCAGTGAGTCGGGGGCGAATGAGCAGTTCTTC

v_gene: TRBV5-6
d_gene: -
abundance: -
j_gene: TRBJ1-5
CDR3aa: CASSLGQDQPQHF
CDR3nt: TGTGCCAGCAGCTTGGGACAGGATCAGCCCCAGCATTTT

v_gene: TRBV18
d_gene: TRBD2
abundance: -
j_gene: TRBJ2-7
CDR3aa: CASSRPGGSKDEQYF
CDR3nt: TGTGCCAGCTCCCGTCCCGGCGGGAGCAAGGACGAGCAGTACTTC

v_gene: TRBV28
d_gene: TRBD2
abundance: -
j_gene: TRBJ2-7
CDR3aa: CASSSVGLAGRGIYEQYF
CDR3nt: TGTGCCAGCAGCTCCGTGGGGTTGGCAGGGAGGGGAATTTACGAGCAGTACTTC

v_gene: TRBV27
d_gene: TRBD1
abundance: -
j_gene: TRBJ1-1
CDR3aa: CASWGMDRVTFF
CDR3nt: TGTGCCAGCTGGGGAATGGACAGGGTAACTTTCTTT

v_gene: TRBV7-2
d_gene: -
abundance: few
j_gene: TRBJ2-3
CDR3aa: CASSSRSVGTDTQYF
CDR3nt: TGTGCCAGCAGCTCCCGGTCGGTGGGCACAGATACGCAGTATTTT

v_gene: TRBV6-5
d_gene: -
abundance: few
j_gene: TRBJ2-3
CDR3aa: CASNLTGHTDTQYF
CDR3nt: TGTGCCAGCAACCTAACAGGGCACACAGATACGCAGTATTTT